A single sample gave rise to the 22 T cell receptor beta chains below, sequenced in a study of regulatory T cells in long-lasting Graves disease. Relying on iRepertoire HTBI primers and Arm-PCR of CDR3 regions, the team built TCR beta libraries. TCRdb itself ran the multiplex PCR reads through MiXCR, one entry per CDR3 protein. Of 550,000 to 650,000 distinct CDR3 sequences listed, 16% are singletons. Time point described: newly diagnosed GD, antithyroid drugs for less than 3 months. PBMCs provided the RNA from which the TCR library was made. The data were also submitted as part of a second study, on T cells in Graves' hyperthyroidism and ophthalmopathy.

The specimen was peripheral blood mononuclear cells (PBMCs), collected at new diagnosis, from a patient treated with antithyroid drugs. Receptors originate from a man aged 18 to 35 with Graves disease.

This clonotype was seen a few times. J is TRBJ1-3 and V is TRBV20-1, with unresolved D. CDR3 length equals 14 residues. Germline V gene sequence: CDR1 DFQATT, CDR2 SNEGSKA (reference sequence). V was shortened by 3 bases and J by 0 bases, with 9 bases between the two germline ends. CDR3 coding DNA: TGCAGTGCTAGCCTAAGTAACTCTGGAAACACCATATATTTT. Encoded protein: CSASLSNSGNTIYF.

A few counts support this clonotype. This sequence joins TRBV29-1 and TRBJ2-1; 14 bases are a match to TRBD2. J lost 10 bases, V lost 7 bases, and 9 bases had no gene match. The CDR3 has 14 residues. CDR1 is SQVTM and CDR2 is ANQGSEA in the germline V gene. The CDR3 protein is CSGTGTSGSGEQFF. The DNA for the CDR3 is TGCAGCGGGACCGGGACTAGCGGGAGTGGGGAGCAGTTCTTC.

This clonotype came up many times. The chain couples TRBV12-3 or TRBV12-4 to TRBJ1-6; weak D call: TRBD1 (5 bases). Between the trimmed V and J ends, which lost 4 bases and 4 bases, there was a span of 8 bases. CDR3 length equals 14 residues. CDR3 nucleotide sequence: TGTGCCAGCAGTTGGAGACAGTATAATTCACCCCTCCACTTT. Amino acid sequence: CASSWRQYNSPLHF.

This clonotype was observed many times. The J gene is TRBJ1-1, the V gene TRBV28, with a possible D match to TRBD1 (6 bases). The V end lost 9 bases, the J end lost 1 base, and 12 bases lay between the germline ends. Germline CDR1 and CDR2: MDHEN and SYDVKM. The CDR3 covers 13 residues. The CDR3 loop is CASWTVQNTEAFF. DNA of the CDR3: TGTGCCAGTTGGACAGTACAGAACACTGAAGCTTTCTTT.

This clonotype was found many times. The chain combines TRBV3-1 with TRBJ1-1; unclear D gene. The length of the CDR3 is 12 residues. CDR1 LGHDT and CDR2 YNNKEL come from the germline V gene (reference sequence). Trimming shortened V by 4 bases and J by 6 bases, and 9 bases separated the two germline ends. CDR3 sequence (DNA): TGTGCCAGCAGCCCCGCTGCCTCTGAAGCTTTCTTT. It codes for CASSPAASEAFF.

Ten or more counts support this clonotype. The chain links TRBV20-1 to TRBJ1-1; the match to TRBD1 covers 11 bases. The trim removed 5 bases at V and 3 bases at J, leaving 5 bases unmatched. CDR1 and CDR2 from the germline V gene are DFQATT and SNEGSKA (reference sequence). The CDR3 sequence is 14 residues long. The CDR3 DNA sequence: TGCAGTGCTGGGACAGGGGGTACGGACACTGAAGCTTTCTTT. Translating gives CSAGTGGTDTEAFF.

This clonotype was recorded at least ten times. Here the CDR3 reads CSDVLAGFVSYNEQFF. The CDR3 nucleotides are TGCAGTGATGTACTAGCGGGATTCGTCTCCTACAATGAGCAGTTCTTC. V and J are TRBV20-1 and TRBJ2-1; 10 bases line up with TRBD2. The germline V gene encodes CDR1 DFQATT and CDR2 SNEGSKA (reference sequence). Unmatched junction bases numbered 9, after V lost 7 bases and J lost 0 bases. This CDR3 spans 16 amino acids.

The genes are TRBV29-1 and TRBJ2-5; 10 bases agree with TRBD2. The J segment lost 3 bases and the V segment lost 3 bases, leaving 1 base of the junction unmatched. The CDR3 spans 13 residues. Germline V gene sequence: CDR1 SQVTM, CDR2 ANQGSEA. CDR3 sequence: CSVDGLAEETQYF. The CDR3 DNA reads TGCAGCGTTGATGGACTAGCGGAAGAGACCCAGTACTTC.

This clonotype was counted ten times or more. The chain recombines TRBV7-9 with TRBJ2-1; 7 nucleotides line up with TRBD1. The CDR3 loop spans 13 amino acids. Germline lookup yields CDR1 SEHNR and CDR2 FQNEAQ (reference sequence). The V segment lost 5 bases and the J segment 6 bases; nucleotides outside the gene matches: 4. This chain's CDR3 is CASSEGQVNEQFF. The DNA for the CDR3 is TGTGCCAGCAGCGAAGGACAGGTCAATGAGCAGTTCTTC.

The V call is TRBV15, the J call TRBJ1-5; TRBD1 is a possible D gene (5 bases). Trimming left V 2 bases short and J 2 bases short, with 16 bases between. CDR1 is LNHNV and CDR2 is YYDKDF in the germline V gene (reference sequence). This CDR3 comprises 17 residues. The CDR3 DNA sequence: TGTGCCACCAGCAGAAGCACCGGACTCAGGGGCAATCAGCCCCAGCATTTT. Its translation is CATSRSTGLRGNQPQHF.

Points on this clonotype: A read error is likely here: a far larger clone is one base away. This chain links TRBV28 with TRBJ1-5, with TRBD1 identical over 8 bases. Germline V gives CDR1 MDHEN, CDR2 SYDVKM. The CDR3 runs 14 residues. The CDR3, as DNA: TGTGCCAGCAGTCTCGGGACAGGCAATCAGCCCCAGCAGTTT. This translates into CASSLGTGNQPQQF.

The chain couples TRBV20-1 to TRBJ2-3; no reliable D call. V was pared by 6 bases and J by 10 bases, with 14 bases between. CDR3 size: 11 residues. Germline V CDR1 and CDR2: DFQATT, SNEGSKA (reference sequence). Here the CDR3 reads CSAPHVVAQYF. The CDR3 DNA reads TGCAGTGCCCCGCATGTTGTGGCGCAGTATTTT.

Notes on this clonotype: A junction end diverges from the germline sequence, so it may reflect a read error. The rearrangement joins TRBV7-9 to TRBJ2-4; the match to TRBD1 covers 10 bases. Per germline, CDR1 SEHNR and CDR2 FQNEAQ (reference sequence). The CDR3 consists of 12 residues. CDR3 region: CASSLETGGPNF. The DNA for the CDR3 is TGTGCCAGCAGCTTAGAGACAGGGGGCCCCAACTTC.

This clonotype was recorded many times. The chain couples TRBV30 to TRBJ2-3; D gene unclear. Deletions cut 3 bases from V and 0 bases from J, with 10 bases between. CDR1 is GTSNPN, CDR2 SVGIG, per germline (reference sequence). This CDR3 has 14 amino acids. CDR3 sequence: CAWRRSPSTDTQYF. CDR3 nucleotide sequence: TGTGCCTGGAGACGAAGTCCTAGCACAGATACGCAGTATTTT.

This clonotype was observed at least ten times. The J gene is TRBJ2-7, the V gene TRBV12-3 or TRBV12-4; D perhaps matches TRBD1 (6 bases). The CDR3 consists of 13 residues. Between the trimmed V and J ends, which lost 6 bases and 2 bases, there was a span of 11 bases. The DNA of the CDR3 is TGTGCCAGCAGATACGGACAGCCCTACGAGCAGTACTTC. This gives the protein CASRYGQPYEQYF.

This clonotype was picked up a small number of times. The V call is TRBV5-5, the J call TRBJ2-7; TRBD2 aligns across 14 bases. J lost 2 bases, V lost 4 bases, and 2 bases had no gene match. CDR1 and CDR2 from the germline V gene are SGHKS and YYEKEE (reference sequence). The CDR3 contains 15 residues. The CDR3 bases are TGTGCCAGCAGCATGACTAGCGGGAGGGCCTACGAGCAGTACTTC. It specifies CASSMTSGRAYEQYF.

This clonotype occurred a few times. The CDR3 nucleotides are TGTGCCAGCAGCGAATTACTAGGATCCGAGCAGTACTTC. This translates into CASSELLGSEQYF. The chain couples TRBV3-1 to TRBJ2-7; D may be TRBD2 (5 bases). The CDR3 has 13 residues. The germline V gene encodes CDR1 LGHDT and CDR2 YNNKEL (reference sequence). Trimming removed 5 bases at V and 6 bases at J, with 14 bases between.

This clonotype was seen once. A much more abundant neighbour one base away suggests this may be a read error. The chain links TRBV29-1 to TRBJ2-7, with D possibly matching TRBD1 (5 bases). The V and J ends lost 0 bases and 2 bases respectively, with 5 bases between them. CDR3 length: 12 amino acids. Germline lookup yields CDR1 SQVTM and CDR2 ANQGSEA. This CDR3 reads CSVEEGPYEQYF. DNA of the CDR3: TGCAGCGTTGAAGAGGGGCCCTACGAGCAGTACTTC.

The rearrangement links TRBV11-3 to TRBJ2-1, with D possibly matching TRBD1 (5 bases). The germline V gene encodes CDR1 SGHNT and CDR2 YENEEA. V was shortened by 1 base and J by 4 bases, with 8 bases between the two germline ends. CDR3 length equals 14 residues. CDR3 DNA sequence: TGTGCCAGCAGCTTAGCCAGGGAATACAATGAGCAGTTCTTC. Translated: CASSLAREYNEQFF. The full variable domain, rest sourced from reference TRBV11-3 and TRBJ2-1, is EAGVVQSPRYKIIEKKQPVAFWCNPISGHNTLYWYLQNLGQGPELLIRYENEEAVDDSQLPKDRFSAERLKGVDSTLKIQPAELGDSAVYLCASSLAREYNEQFFGPGTRLTVL.

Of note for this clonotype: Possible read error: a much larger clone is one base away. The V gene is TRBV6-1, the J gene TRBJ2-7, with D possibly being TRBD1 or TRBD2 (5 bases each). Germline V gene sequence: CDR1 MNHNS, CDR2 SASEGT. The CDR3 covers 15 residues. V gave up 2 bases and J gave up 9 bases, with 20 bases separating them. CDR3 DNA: TGTGCCAGCAGTGAACGGCCCCAACCTAGGGACGGGCAGTACTTC. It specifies CASSERPQPRDGQYF.

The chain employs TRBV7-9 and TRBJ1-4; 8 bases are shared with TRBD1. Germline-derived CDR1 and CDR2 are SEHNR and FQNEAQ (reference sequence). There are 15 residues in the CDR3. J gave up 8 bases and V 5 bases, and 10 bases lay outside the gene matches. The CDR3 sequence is CASSGTGGRREKLFF. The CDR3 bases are TGTGCCAGCAGCGGAACAGGGGGGAGGAGAGAAAAACTGTTTTTT.

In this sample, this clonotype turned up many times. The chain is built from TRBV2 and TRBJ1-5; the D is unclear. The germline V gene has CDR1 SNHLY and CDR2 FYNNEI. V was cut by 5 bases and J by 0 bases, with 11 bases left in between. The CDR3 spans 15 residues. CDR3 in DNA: TGTGCCAGCAGTCGAGGGCAGTATAGCAATCAGCCCCAGCATTTT. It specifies CASSRGQYSNQPQHF.